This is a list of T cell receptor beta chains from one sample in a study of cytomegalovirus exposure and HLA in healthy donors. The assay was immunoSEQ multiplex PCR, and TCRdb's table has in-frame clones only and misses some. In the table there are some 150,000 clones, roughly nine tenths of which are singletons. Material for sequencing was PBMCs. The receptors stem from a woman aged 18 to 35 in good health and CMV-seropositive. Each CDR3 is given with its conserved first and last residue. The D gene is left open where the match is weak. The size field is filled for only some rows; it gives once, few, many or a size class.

CDR3aa: CSVEELAGNEQYF
CDR3nt: TGCAGCGTTGAGGAGCTAGCGGGAAACGAGCAGTACTTC
v_gene: TRBV29-1
abundance: once
d_gene: TRBD2
j_gene: TRBJ2-7

CDR3aa: CAWSSFGTASDTQYF
CDR3nt: TGTGCCTGGAGTTCTTTTGGGACAGCCTCAGATACGCAGTATTTT
v_gene: TRBV30
abundance: NA
d_gene: TRBD1
j_gene: TRBJ2-3

CDR3aa: CASSLAQGRTEAFF
CDR3nt: TGCGCCAGCAGCTTGGCACAGGGGAGGACTGAAGCTTTCTTT
v_gene: TRBV5-1
abundance: NA
d_gene: TRBD1
j_gene: TRBJ1-1

CDR3aa: CASSLGFRQGGETQYF
CDR3nt: TGTGCCAGCAGCTTAGGATTTCGACAGGGGGGAGAGACCCAGTACTTC
v_gene: TRBV11-3
abundance: few
d_gene: TRBD1
j_gene: TRBJ2-5

CDR3aa: CASSIRTAFYEQYF
CDR3nt: TGTGCCAGCAGCATCCGGACAGCCTTCTACGAGCAGTACTTC
v_gene: TRBV5-5
abundance: NA
d_gene: NA
j_gene: TRBJ2-7

CDR3aa: CASSAGGGSGNQPQHF
CDR3nt: TGTGCCAGCAGTGCGGGAGGGGGGAGCGGCAATCAGCCCCAGCATTTT
v_gene: TRBV28
abundance: NA
d_gene: NA
j_gene: TRBJ1-5

CDR3aa: CASSPELAGVNTGELFF
CDR3nt: TGTGCCAGCTCACCCGAACTAGCGGGAGTTAACACCGGGGAGCTGTTTTTT
v_gene: TRBV18
abundance: NA
d_gene: TRBD2
j_gene: TRBJ2-2

CDR3aa: CAISESEDRSNTEAFF
CDR3nt: TGTGCCATCAGTGAGTCTGAGGACAGGTCGAACACTGAAGCTTTCTTT
v_gene: TRBV10-3
abundance: once
d_gene: TRBD1
j_gene: TRBJ1-1

CDR3aa: CASSIQGNLLYEQYF
CDR3nt: TGTGCCAGCAGTATCCAGGGAAATCTACTCTACGAGCAGTACTTC
v_gene: TRBV6-5
abundance: NA
d_gene: NA
j_gene: TRBJ2-7

CDR3aa: CASTLQGARVGETQYF
CDR3nt: TGTGCCAGCACCCTACAGGGGGCGCGGGTTGGGGAGACCCAGTACTTC
v_gene: TRBV7-9
abundance: once
d_gene: TRBD1
j_gene: TRBJ2-5

CDR3aa: CASSLDSLNYGYTF
CDR3nt: TGTGCCAGCAGCCTCGACAGCCTTAACTATGGCTACACCTTC
v_gene: TRBV9
abundance: once
d_gene: NA
j_gene: TRBJ1-2

CDR3aa: CASSVSTGGTEAFF
CDR3nt: TGTGCCAGCAGCGTAAGTACAGGAGGGACTGAAGCTTTCTTT
v_gene: TRBV14
abundance: NA
d_gene: NA
j_gene: TRBJ1-1

CDR3aa: CASSSGAATGPSYEQYF
CDR3nt: TGCGCCAGCAGCTCCGGGGCGGCGACAGGGCCATCCTACGAGCAGTACTTC
v_gene: TRBV5-1
abundance: NA
d_gene: TRBD1
j_gene: TRBJ2-7

CDR3aa: CAWSLSGTGTDTQYF
CDR3nt: TGTGCCTGGAGCCTTAGCGGGACCGGCACAGATACGCAGTATTTT
v_gene: TRBV30
abundance: NA
d_gene: TRBD2
j_gene: TRBJ2-3

CDR3aa: CASSRPSTTFNEQFF
CDR3nt: TGTGCCAGCAGTCGTCCTTCGACTACGTTCAATGAGCAGTTCTTC
v_gene: TRBV28
abundance: NA
d_gene: NA
j_gene: TRBJ2-1

CDR3aa: CASSDSPGGYTF
CDR3nt: TGTGCCAGCAGTGATTCACCGGGAGGCTACACCTTC
v_gene: TRBV6-1
abundance: NA
d_gene: NA
j_gene: TRBJ1-2

CDR3aa: CASSKGQGAGNTIYF
CDR3nt: TGTGCCAGTAGTAAGGGACAGGGAGCTGGAAACACCATATATTTT
v_gene: TRBV19
abundance: few
d_gene: TRBD1
j_gene: TRBJ1-3

CDR3aa: CASSLGQRYGYTF
CDR3nt: TGTGCCAGCAGCTTGGGACAGAGGTATGGCTACACCTTC
v_gene: TRBV7-2
abundance: NA
d_gene: TRBD1
j_gene: TRBJ1-2

CDR3aa: CASNRGGVNEKLFF
CDR3nt: TGTGCCAGCAATCGAGGGGGGGTTAATGAAAAACTGTTTTTT
v_gene: TRBV28
abundance: NA
d_gene: NA
j_gene: TRBJ1-4

CDR3aa: CASTSGQGGDEKLFF
CDR3nt: TGCGCCAGCACCAGCGGACAGGGGGGCGACGAAAAACTGTTTTTT
v_gene: TRBV10-1
abundance: NA
d_gene: TRBD1
j_gene: TRBJ1-4

CDR3aa: CASSSPGQGNYGYTF
CDR3nt: TGTGCCAGCAGCTCTCCGGGACAGGGGAACTATGGCTACACCTTC
v_gene: TRBV5-6
abundance: NA
d_gene: TRBD1
j_gene: TRBJ1-2

CDR3aa: CASSHGQASTDTQYF
CDR3nt: TGCGCCAGCAGCCATGGACAGGCCAGCACAGATACGCAGTATTTT
v_gene: TRBV4-1
abundance: NA
d_gene: TRBD1
j_gene: TRBJ2-3